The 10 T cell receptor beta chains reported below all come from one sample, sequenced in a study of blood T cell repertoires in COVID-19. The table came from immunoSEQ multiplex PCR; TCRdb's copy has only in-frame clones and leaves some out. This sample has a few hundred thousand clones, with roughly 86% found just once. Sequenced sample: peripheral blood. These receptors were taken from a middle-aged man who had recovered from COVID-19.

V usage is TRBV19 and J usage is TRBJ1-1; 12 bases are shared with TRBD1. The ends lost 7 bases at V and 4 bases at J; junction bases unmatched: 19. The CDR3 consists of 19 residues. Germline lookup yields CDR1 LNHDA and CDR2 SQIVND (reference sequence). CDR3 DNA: TGTGCCAGTAAGATGGGGTTGGGACAGGGGGCGTTTCAGGTCACTGAAGCTTTCTTT. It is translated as CASKMGLGQGAFQVTEAFF.

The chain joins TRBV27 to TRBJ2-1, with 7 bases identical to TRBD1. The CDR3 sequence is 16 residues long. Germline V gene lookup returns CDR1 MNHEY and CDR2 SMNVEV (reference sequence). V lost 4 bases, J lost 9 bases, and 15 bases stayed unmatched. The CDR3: CASSSLVLQGKGEQFF. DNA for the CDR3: TGTGCCAGCAGTTCCTTAGTGCTACAGGGGAAGGGTGAGCAGTTCTTC.

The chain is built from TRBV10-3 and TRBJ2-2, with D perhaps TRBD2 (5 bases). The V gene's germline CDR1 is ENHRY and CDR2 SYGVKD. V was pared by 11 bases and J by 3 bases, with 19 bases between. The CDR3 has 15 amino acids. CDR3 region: CAATRASGYTGELFF. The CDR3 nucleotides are TGTGCCGCCACCCGGGCCAGCGGATACACCGGGGAGCTGTTTTTT.

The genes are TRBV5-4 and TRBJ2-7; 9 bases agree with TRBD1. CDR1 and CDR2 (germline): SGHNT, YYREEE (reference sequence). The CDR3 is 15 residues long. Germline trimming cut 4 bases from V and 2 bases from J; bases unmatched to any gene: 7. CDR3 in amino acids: CASSRGQGGTYEQYF. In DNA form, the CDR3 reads TGTGCCAGCAGCCGGGGACAGGGAGGCACCTACGAGCAGTACTTC.

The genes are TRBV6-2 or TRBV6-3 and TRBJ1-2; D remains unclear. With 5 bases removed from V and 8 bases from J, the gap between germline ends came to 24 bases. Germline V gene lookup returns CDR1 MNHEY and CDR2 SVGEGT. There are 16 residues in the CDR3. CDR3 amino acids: CASSTLVATHRLGYTF. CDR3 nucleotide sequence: TGTGCCAGCAGTACCCTGGTAGCCACTCATCGACTGGGCTACACCTTC.

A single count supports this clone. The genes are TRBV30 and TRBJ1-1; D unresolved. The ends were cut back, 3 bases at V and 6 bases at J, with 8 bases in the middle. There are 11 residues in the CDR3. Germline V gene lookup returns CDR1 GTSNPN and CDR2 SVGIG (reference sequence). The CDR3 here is CAWRRISEAFF. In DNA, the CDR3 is TGTGCCTGGAGGAGGATCTCTGAAGCTTTCTTT.

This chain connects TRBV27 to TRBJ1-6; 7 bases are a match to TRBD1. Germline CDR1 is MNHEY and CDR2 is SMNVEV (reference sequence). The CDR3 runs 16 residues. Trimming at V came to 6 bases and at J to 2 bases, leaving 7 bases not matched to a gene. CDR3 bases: TGTGCCAGCAGATTTCGACAGGGCACCTATAATTCACCCCTCCACTTT. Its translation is CASRFRQGTYNSPLHF.

CDR3: CASNRESDTQYF. The DNA for the CDR3 is TGTGCCAGCAATCGGGAATCAGATACGCAGTATTTT. V gene TRBV9 combines with J gene TRBJ2-3, with a weak D call TRBD2 (5 bases). The CDR3 is 12 residues long. Germline V CDR1 and CDR2: SGDLS, YYNGEE. V dropped 6 bases and J dropped 4 bases, with 9 bases sitting between them. Complete variable domain (other parts from reference TRBV9 and TRBJ2-3): DSGVTQTPKHLITATGQRVTLRCSPRSGDLSVYWYQQSLDQGLQFLIQYYNGEERAKGNILERFSAQQFPDLHSELNLSSLELGDSALYFCASNRESDTQYFGPGTRLTVL.

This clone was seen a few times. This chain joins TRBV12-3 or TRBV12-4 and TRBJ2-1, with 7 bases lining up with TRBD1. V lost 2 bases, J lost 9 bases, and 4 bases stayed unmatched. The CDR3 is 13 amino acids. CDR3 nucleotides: TGTGCCAGCAGTTTACAACGGGACAGTGAGCAGTTCTTC. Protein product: CASSLQRDSEQFF.

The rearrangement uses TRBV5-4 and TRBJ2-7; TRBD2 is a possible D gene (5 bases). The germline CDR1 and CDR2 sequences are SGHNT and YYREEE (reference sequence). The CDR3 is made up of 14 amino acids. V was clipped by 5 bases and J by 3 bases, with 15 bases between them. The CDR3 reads CASRPSLQDYEQYF. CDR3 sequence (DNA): TGTGCCAGCAGGCCTAGCCTTCAGGACTACGAGCAGTACTTC.